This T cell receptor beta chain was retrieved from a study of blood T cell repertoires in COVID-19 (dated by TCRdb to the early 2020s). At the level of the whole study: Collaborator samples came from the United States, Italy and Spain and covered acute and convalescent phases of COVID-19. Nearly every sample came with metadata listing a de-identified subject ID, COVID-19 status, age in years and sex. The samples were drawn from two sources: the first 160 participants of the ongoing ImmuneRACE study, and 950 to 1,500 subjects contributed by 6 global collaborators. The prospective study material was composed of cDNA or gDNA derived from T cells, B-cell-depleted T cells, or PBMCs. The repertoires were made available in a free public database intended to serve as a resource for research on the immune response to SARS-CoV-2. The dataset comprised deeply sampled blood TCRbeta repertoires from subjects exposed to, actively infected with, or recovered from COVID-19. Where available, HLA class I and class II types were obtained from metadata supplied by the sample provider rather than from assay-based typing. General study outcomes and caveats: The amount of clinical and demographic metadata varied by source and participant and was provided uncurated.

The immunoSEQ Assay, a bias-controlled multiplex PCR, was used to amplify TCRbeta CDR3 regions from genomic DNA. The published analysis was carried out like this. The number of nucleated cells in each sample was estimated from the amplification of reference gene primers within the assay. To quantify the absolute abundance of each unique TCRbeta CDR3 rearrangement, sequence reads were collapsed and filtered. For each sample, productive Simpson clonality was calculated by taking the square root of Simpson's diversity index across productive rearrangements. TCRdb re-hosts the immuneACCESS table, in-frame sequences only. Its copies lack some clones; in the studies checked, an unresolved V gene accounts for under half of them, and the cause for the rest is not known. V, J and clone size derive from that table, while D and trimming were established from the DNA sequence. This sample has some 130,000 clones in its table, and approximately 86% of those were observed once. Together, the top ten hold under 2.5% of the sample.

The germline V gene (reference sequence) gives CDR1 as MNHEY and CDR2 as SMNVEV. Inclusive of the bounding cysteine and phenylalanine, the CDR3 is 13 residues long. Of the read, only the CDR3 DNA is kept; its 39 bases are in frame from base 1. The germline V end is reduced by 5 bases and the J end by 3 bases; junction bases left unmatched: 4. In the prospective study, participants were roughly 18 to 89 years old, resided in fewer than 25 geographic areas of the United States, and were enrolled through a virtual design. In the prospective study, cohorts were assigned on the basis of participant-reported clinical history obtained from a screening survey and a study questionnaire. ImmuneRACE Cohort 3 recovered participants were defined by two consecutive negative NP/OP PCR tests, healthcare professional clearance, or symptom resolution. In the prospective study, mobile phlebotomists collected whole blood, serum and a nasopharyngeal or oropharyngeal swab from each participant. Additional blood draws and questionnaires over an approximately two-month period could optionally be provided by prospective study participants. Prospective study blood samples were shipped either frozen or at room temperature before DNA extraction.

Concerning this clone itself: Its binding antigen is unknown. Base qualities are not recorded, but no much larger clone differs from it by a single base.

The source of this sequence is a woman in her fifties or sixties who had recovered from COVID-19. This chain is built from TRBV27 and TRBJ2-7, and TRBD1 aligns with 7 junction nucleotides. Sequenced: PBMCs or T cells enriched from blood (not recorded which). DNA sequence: TGTGCCAGCAGTCCGGGACAGATCTACGAGCAGTACTTC. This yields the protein CASSPGQIYEQYF.